This T cell receptor beta chain was sequenced in a study of cytomegalovirus exposure and HLA in healthy donors. Germline lookup yields CDR1 SGHDN and CDR2 FVKESK. This CDR3 is 13 amino acids long. V lost 4 bases, J lost 2 bases, and 8 bases lay in between. Primers: 60 Vbeta forward and 13 Jbeta reverse. Data came from immunoSEQ multiplex PCR; TCRdb stores just in-frame clones and leaves some out. Of 150,000 to 200,000 clones in the sample, 75% to 90% were seen once. The receptor comes from a woman aged 18-35 years in good health and CMV-seronegative. Sequencing input: PBMCs. V and J are TRBV14 and TRBJ1-1; no clear D. The chain's CDR3 is CASSPQVNTEAFF. The CDR3 DNA reads as TGTGCCAGCAGCCCCCAGGTTAACACTGAAGCTTTCTTT.